This T cell receptor (beta chain) derives from a study of cytomegalovirus exposure and HLA in healthy donors. Background on the study: An early data release held tens of millions of unique TCRs from HLA-typed donors.

It was with 60 Vbeta and 13 Jbeta primers that the PCR ran. Method: immunoSEQ multiplex PCR; TCRdb's copy keeps in-frame clones and lacks some. Counted here are around 130,000 clones, over 70% occurring once; the ten biggest clones make up around 4.1%. Germline CDR1 is PRHDT and CDR2 is FYEKMQ (reference sequence). With 5 bases clipped from V and 5 bases from J, the junction kept 8 bases outside the gene matches. The CDR3 has 15 residues. Worth noting for this clone: As yet, its antigen is unknown.

Whole-study findings and limits: Analyses of presence and absence presupposed an approximately uniform sequencing depth across donors. V- and J-gene trimming of TCR beta was linked (in a later analysis) to a missense DCLRE1C variant. A later analysis found that most CMV-associated TCR beta chains appeared HLA-restricted.

The rearrangement links TRBV13 to TRBJ2-7, with 11 bases identical to TRBD2. This clonotype was sampled from a woman between 40 and 50 years old in good health and CMV-seronegative. The sequencing input was PBMCs. The CDR3 DNA reads as TGTGCCAGCAGCATTAGCGGGGGGGATTCCCACGAGCAGTACTTC. Its translation: CASSISGGDSHEQYF.